These 20 T cell receptor beta chains were sequenced from one sample in a study of cytomegalovirus exposure and HLA in healthy donors. The study ran its PCR with 60 Vbeta and 13 Jbeta primers. Here immunoSEQ multiplex PCR was the method, and the copy in TCRdb shows in-frame clones only, minus some. In the table there are around 160,000 clones, around 75% of which are singletons. Specimen: PBMCs. Receptors originate from a man between 18 and 35 years old in good health and CMV-seropositive.

The V call is TRBV7-2, the J call TRBJ2-1; 10 bases agree with TRBD2. Germline V gene data show CDR1 as SGHTA and CDR2 as FQGNSA. The trim removed 3 bases at V and 9 bases at J, leaving 14 bases unmatched. The CDR3 runs 17 residues. CDR3 loop: CASSLKAGGLSTAEQFF. As DNA, the CDR3 is TGTGCCAGCAGCTTGAAAGCGGGGGGGCTAAGCACTGCTGAGCAGTTCTTC.

About this clone: Other nucleotide sequences from this sample produce the same CDR3. The chain uses TRBV6-5 and TRBJ2-5; 7 bases match TRBD2. CDR1 is MNHEY, CDR2 SVGAGI, per germline. The length of the CDR3 is 13 residues. V lost 3 bases, J lost 5 bases, and 3 bases stayed unmatched. CDR3 bases: TGTGCCAGCAGTTATGGGAGGGAGGAGACCCAGTACTTC. Its protein is CASSYGREETQYF.

The V call is TRBV4-1, the J call TRBJ2-1; 9 positions match TRBD2. The ends lost 4 bases at V and 0 bases at J; junction bases unmatched: 4. Germline V gene data show CDR1 as MGHRA and CDR2 as YSYEKL. This CDR3 comprises 16 residues. The CDR3 sequence is CASSPHSGSSYNEQFF. The CDR3 coding sequence is TGCGCCAGCAGCCCCCATAGCGGGAGCTCCTACAATGAGCAGTTCTTC.

The rearrangement uses TRBV11-2 and TRBJ2-3; maybe TRBD1 (5 bases). V was pared by 3 bases and J by 1 base, with 11 bases between. The CDR3 is 15 amino acids. Germline V gives CDR1 SGHAT, CDR2 FQNNGV. CDR3 bases: TGTGCCAGCAGCTTGGGTGGGGCGCGCACAGATACGCAGTATTTT. This encodes CASSLGGARTDTQYF.

The chain combines TRBV5-1 with TRBJ2-5; perhaps TRBD2 as D (6 bases). V lost 2 bases and J lost 4, with 18 bases in between. The CDR3 extends over 16 amino acids. Germline V gene data show CDR1 as SGHRS and CDR2 as YFSETQ. This chain's CDR3 is CASSFSAGRRAETQYF. In nucleotides, the CDR3 is TGCGCCAGCAGCTTTTCGGCGGGGCGGCGGGCAGAGACCCAGTACTTC.

In its sample, this clone was seen a few times. The chain carries TRBV6-1 and TRBJ1-2; possible D gene TRBD1, 6 bases. The CDR3 runs 19 residues. Trimming stripped 2 bases from V and 6 bases from J, with 28 bases between. Germline V CDR1 and CDR2: MNHNS, SASEGT. In nucleotides, the CDR3 is TGTGCCAGCAGTGAAAAAGGGCAGGGGATGTTAACCCCAAATCATGGCTACACCTTC. Translating it yields CASSEKGQGMLTPNHGYTF.

This clone occurred once. The CDR3 DNA follows: TGCGCCAGCAGCCAAGATCTGGTGAGTGGCTACACCTTC. Its translation is CASSQDLVSGYTF. The chain is built from TRBV4-1 and TRBJ1-2; no clear D gene. Deletions cut 0 bases from V and 7 bases from J, with 9 bases between. Germline V gene sequence: CDR1 MGHRA, CDR2 YSYEKL. The CDR3 runs 13 residues.

The genes are TRBV7-2 and TRBJ2-3, with D possibly being TRBD2 (6 bases). The germline V and J ends were trimmed by 5 bases and 6 bases, with 15 bases remaining between them. Germline V gives CDR1 SGHTA, CDR2 FQGNSA. This CDR3 is built from 14 residues. The CDR3 DNA is TGTGCCAGCAGCCTTCGGGGGTTTGGGGATACGCAGTATTTT. Protein: CASSLRGFGDTQYF. The full variable domain, with the rest looked up from reference TRBV7-2 and TRBJ2-3, is GAGVSQSPSNKVTEKGKDVELRCDPISGHTALYWYRQSLGQGLEFLIYFQGNSAPDKSGLPSDRFSAERTGGSVSTLTIQRTQQEDSAVYLCASSLRGFGDTQYFGPGTRLTVL.

The chain has TRBV7-6 and TRBJ2-1; possibly TRBD2 for D (5 bases). V lost 0 bases and J 7 bases, leaving 7 bases between the germline ends. Germline V gene lookup returns CDR1 SGHVS and CDR2 FNYEAQ. The CDR3 is 13 amino acids. CDR3 bases: TGTGCCAGCAGCTTAGCCTCGGGGAATGAGCAGTTCTTC. As protein: CASSLASGNEQFF. Supplemented by reference TRBV7-6 and TRBJ2-1, the full variable domain reads GAGVSQSPRYKVTKRGQDVALRCDPISGHVSLYWYRQALGQGPEFLTYFNYEAQQDKSGLPNDRFSAERPEGSISTLTIQRTEQRDSAMYRCASSLASGNEQFFGPGTRLTVL.

The chain recombines TRBV30 with TRBJ2-1; D unclear. With 0 bases removed from V and 9 bases from J, the gap between germline ends came to 12 bases. CDR1 is GTSNPN and CDR2 is SVGIG in the germline V gene (reference sequence). The CDR3 is made up of 13 amino acids. This CDR3 reads CAWSVARSGEQFF. The DNA for the CDR3 is TGTGCCTGGAGTGTAGCGCGGTCGGGTGAGCAGTTCTTC.

The rearrangement joins TRBV6-1 to TRBJ1-2, with a possible D match to TRBD1 (5 bases). V was shortened by 0 bases and J by 3 bases, with 8 bases between the two germline ends. The CDR3 runs 14 residues. Germline-derived CDR1 and CDR2 are MNHNS and SASEGT. CDR3 amino acids: CASSEALQDYGYTF. DNA for the CDR3: TGTGCCAGCAGTGAAGCGCTACAGGACTATGGCTACACCTTC.

This rearrangement joins TRBV30 to TRBJ1-1; D ambiguous. Trimming removed 4 bases at V and 3 bases at J, with 9 bases between. The CDR3 contains 12 residues. Germline lookup yields CDR1 GTSNPN and CDR2 SVGIG (reference sequence). CDR3 sequence (DNA): TGTGCCTGGAATGGCCAGTACACTGAAGCTTTCTTT. Translated, it gives CAWNGQYTEAFF.

This clone was counted only a few times. This specimen includes other DNA sequences encoding the same CDR3. This chain joins TRBV5-1 and TRBJ1-4; TRBD1 agrees at 9 bases. V lost 4 bases, J lost 5 bases, and 3 bases stayed unmatched. The CDR3 covers 14 residues. Germline CDR1 SGHRS, CDR2 YFSETQ. CDR3 nucleotides: TGCGCCAGCAGCCTGGGACAGGGAAATGAAAAACTGTTTTTT. Residues: CASSLGQGNEKLFF.

This chain uses TRBV5-5 with TRBJ2-7; D might be TRBD2 (6 bases). V was trimmed by 4 bases and J by 5 bases, leaving 13 bases between them. The CDR3 spans 13 residues. Germline assignment: CDR1 SGHKS and CDR2 YYEKEE (reference sequence). CDR3: CASSPGSQNEQYV. The CDR3 nucleotides read TGTGCCAGCAGCCCCGGGAGCCAAAACGAGCAGTACGTC.

The chain has TRBV2 and TRBJ1-1; 10 bases match TRBD1. Germline V lookup: CDR1 SNHLY, CDR2 FYNNEI. V gave up 10 bases and J gave up 5 bases; unmatched junction bases: 7. The CDR3 runs to 13 residues. Here the CDR3 DNA reads TGTGCCACCGGACAGGGGGAAGGGACTGAAGCTTTCTTT. This sequence encodes CATGQGEGTEAFF. Together with reference TRBV2 and TRBJ1-1, the CDR3 gives the full variable domain: EPEVTQTPSHQVTQMGQEVILRCVPISNHLYFYWYRQILGQKVEFLVSFYNNEISEKSEIFDDQFSVERPDGSNFTLKIRSTKLEDSAMYFCATGQGEGTEAFFGQGTRLTVV.

The rearrangement joins TRBV27 to TRBJ2-1; possibly TRBD1 for D (5 bases). The V and J ends lost 2 bases and 4 bases respectively, with 9 bases between them. Germline values: CDR1 MNHEY, CDR2 SMNVEV (reference sequence). This CDR3 has 14 amino acids. CDR3 DNA sequence: TGTGCCAGCAGTTTAATGACAGCATACAATGAGCAGTTCTTC. Protein product: CASSLMTAYNEQFF.

V usage is TRBV30 and J usage is TRBJ1-1; D possibly corresponds to TRBD1 (5 bases). Germline V gene lookup returns CDR1 GTSNPN and CDR2 SVGIG (reference sequence). V was pared by 6 bases and J by 0 bases, with 23 bases between. This CDR3 contains 17 residues. In nucleotides, the CDR3 is TGTGCCTGTACTAAAGGTCCAGGGATCTACCTGAACACTGAAGCTTTCTTT. It specifies CACTKGPGIYLNTEAFF.

The chain has TRBV25-1 and TRBJ1-3; 12 bases are a match to TRBD1. The trim removed 6 bases at V and 0 bases at J, leaving 6 bases unmatched. Germline CDR1 MGHDK, CDR2 SYGVNS. CDR3 length: 17 residues. The CDR3 loop is CASRGTGGLISGNTIYF. DNA of the CDR3: TGTGCCAGCAGGGGGACAGGGGGCCTCATCTCTGGAAACACCATATATTTT.

As to this clone: The identical CDR3 is also encoded by other nucleotide sequences in the sample. This rearrangement joins TRBV27 to TRBJ2-1; 8 positions match TRBD2. The CDR3 runs to 15 residues. Germline-derived CDR1 and CDR2 are MNHEY and SMNVEV (reference sequence). The J segment lost 0 bases and the V segment lost 9 bases, leaving 7 bases of the junction unmatched. In DNA form, the CDR3 reads TGTGCCAGTAAAAGCGGGAGAAGCTCCTACAATGAGCAGTTCTTC. It specifies CASKSGRSSYNEQFF.

This clone has a handful of counts. The rearrangement uses TRBV5-6 and TRBJ2-5, with D hard to call. The CDR3 extends over 12 amino acids. The V end lost 0 bases, the J end lost 7 bases, and 7 bases lay between the germline ends. From germline, CDR1 is SGHDT and CDR2 YYEEEE. CDR3 nucleotides: TGTGCCAGCAGCTTGGGCCCGGGGACCCAGTACTTC. Protein product: CASSLGPGTQYF.